This TCR beta chain originates from a study of shared clonotypes between healthy human individuals. CD8 cells regarded as naive lacked CD45RO, were positively chosen for CCR7, and omitted terminally differentiated effector memory CD45RA+ cells. This CDR3 has 15 amino acids. CDR1 is LGHNA, CDR2 YNFKEQ, per germline. After removal of 6 bases from V and 9 bases from J, the junction contained 13 bases not matched to a gene. The protocol was immunoSEQ multiplex PCR, while the TCRdb copy is restricted to in-frame clones and leaves out a portion. The sample includes fewer than 1 million clones, just over 95% of them seen just once.

The receptor comes from a man between 25 and 39 years old in good health. V and J are TRBV4-2 and TRBJ2-1; TRBD2 aligns across 8 bases. The sequenced sample consisted of naive CD8+ T cells sorted from blood. Written as DNA, the CDR3 is TGTGCCAGCAGGCTAAGTACTAGCGGCTCCCCTGAGCAGTTCTTC. Translation gives CASRLSTSGSPEQFF.